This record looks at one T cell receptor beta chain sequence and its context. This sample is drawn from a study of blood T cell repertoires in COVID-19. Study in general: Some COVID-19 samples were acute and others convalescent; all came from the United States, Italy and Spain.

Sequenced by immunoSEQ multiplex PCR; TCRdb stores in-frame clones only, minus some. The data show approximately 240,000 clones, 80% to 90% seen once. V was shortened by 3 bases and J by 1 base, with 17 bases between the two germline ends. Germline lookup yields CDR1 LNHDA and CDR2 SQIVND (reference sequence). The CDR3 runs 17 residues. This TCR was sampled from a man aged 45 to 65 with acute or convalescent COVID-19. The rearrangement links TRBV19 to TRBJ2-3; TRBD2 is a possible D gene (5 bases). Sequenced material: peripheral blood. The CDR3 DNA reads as TGTGCCAGTAGTATGCCCAAGAGTAGCGTAGGCACAGATACGCAGTATTTT. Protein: CASSMPKSSVGTDTQYF.